One TCR beta chain is described in this entry. Its antigen is unknown. The sample comes from a study of T cell responses to AZD1222 COVID-19 vaccine. Whole-study results and caveats: At baseline, seropositivity was found in only a handful of AZD1222 recipients. Of spike-specific TCRs, nearly half reportedly target regions left unmutated in variants. Repertoire sampling occurred only after the peak T cell response.

Some clones are missing from TCRdb's copy, which holds only in-frame ones; the method was immunoSEQ multiplex PCR. The sample lists over 100,000 clones; 86% were seen once. In germline, CDR1 is MNHEY, CDR2 SVGEGT. This CDR3 contains 15 residues. V gave up 0 bases and J gave up 3 bases, with 11 bases separating them. This specimen consisted of peripheral blood, obtained on day 0 of AZD1222 vaccination. This chain links TRBV6-2 or TRBV6-3 with TRBJ1-2, with D possibly being TRBD1 (5 bases). This receptor was obtained from an adult in good health. The CDR3 region has the DNA TGTGCCAGCAGTTACTCGAGTTCGGGGGACTATGGCTACACCTTC. Amino acids: CASSYSSSGDYGYTF.